This T cell receptor beta chain was documented in a study of blood T cell dynamics during melanoma immunotherapy. Study-wide background: Patients with metastatic melanoma got pembrolizumab or nivolumab-ipilimumab as first-line care.

The germline gives CDR1 SQVTM, CDR2 ANQGSEA. There are 12 residues in the CDR3. The V and J ends lost 4 bases and 11 bases, in that order; junction bases with no gene match: 10. Study-level results: Disease-control patients' PBMC repertoires became either more clonal or more diverse at W3.

A fixed DNA input of 300 to 350 ng was used per bulk PBMC sample. Profiling relied on immunoSEQ multiplex PCR, and the TCRdb table lists in-frame clones only, not all of them. The table records more than 6,500 clones, about 85% of them present only once. The time point: week 3, after first cycle of checkpoint inhibitor. Sampling occurred pretreatment (T0) and at week 3 (W3), after cycle one of checkpoint blockade. Comments on this clone: Its target is unknown.

This chain connects TRBV29-1 to TRBJ1-1; 7 nucleotides align to TRBD1. The specimen was blood, collected from a patient treated with checkpoint blockade. This clonotype was sampled from a human donor with melanoma. The CDR3 loop reads CSVGPQRGRAFF. DNA of the CDR3: TGCAGCGTTGGCCCCCAGAGGGGGCGTGCTTTCTTT.